The 2 T cell receptor beta chains below all came from one sample that was sequenced in a study of blood T cell repertoires in COVID-19. TCRdb keeps only in-frame clones here, not all; method: immunoSEQ multiplex PCR. The sample holds nearly 250,000 clones, more than 70% seen once. The sample was PBMCs or T cells enriched from blood (not recorded which). The receptors here all came from a woman in her fifties or sixties who had recovered from COVID-19.

The chain couples TRBV4-2 to TRBJ2-7, with TRBD2 identical over 7 bases. Germline CDR1 is LGHNA and CDR2 is YNFKEQ. V gave up 1 base and J gave up 3 bases; unmatched junction bases: 6. This CDR3 is 15 amino acids long. The CDR3 DNA sequence: TGTGCCAGCAGCCAAGGGCTAGCGGAAATCTACGAGCAGTACTTC. Translation gives CASSQGLAEIYEQYF.

The genes are TRBV11-2 and TRBJ2-5; weak D call: TRBD1 (6 bases). V was trimmed by 6 bases and J by 5 bases, leaving 13 bases between them. The CDR3 has 13 amino acids. The germline gives CDR1 SGHAT, CDR2 FQNNGV. CDR3 in DNA: TGTGCCAGCAGTCAGGGGTTTCGGGAGACCCAGTACTTC. Its protein is CASSQGFRETQYF. Together with reference TRBV11-2 and TRBJ2-5, the CDR3 gives the full variable domain: EAGVAQSPRYKIIEKRQSVAFWCNPISGHATLYWYQQILGQGPKLLIQFQNNGVVDDSQLPKDRFSAERLKGVDSTLKIQPAKLEDSAVYLCASSQGFRETQYFGPGTRLLVL.